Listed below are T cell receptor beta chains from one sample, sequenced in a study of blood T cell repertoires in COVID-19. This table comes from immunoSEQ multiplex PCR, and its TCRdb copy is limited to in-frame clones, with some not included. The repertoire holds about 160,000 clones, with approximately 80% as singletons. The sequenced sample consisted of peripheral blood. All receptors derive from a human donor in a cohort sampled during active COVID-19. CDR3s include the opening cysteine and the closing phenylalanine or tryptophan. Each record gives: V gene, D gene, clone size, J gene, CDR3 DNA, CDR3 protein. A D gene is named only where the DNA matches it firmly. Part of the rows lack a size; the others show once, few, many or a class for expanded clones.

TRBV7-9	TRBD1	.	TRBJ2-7	TGTGCCAGCAGCTTAGCCCAGGGGGCTAGCAACGAGCAGTACTTC	CASSLAQGASNEQYF
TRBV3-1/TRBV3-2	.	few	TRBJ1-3	TGTGCCAGCAGCCAACAGATCTCTGGAAACACCATATATTTT	CASSQQISGNTIYF
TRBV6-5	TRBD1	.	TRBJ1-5	TGTGCCAGCAGTTCCCCAGGGGGCGGGCAGCCCCAGCATTTT	CASSSPGGGQPQHF
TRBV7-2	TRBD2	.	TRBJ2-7	TGTGCCAGCAGCGATATAGCGGGAGGGAGGTACGAGCAGTACTTC	CASSDIAGGRYEQYF
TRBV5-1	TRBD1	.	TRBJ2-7	TGCGCCAGCAGCTTGCCCCGGACAGGGGAGGACTACGAGCAGTACTTC	CASSLPRTGEDYEQYF
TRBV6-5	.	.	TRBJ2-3	TGTGCCAGTCGCGAGCACACAGATACGCAGTATTTT	CASREHTDTQYF
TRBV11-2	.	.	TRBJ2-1	TGTGCCAGCAGCTTAGGAAGGAGTTTGGCCTACAATGAGCAGTTCTTC	CASSLGRSLAYNEQFF
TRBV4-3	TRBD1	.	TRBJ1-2	TGCGCCAGCAGCCAAGAGGGACAGGACCCTCGGTATGGCTACACCTTC	CASSQEGQDPRYGYTF
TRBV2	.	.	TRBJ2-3	TGTGCCAGCATTGCAGGACAAGGCACAGATACGCAGTATTTT	CASIAGQGTDTQYF
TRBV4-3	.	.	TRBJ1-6	TGCGCCAGCAGCCAAGATCGGGGGGGGGCGCGTAATTCACCCCTCCACTTT	CASSQDRGGARNSPLHF
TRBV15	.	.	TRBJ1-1	TGTGCCACCAGCGGCGACAGAGGCGTGGGCACTGAAGCTTTCTTT	CATSGDRGVGTEAFF
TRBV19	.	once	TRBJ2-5	TGTGCCAGTACCTTGGGCCCAGGGGAGACCCAGTACTTC	CASTLGPGETQYF
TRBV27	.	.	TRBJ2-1	TGTGCCAGCAGCGGGTGGTCCTACAATGAGCAGTTCTTC	CASSGWSYNEQFF
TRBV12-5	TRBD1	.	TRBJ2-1	TGTGCTAGTGCAAGACAGGGGCCCTACAATGAGCAGTTCTTC	CASARQGPYNEQFF
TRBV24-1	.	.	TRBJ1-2	TGTGCCACCAGTGCCCCACCCGGCTATGGCTACACCTTC	CATSAPPGYGYTF
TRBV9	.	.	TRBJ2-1	TGTGCCAGCAGCGTAGTTCCCCTAGAGAGCTCCTACAATGAGCAGTTCTTC	CASSVVPLESSYNEQFF
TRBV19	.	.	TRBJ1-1	TGTGCCAGTAAACCGCAGGGGAACACTGAAGCTTTCTTT	CASKPQGNTEAFF
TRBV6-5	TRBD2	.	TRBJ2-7	TGTGCCAGCAGTTACACCCTGACTAGCGGGAGGTACGAGCAGTACTTC	CASSYTLTSGRYEQYF
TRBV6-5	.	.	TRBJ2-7	TGTGCCAGCACCCTGACAATAGGTTACGAGCAGTACTTC	CASTLTIGYEQYF
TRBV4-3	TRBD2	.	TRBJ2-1	TGCGCCAGCAGCCATGGTTCCGGGACTAGCGGTTCCAATGAGCAGTTCTTC	CASSHGSGTSGSNEQFF
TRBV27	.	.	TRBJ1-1	TGTGCCAGCGTACCGGGAACCGACACTGAAGCTTTCTTT	CASVPGTDTEAFF
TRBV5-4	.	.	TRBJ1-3	TGTGCCAGCAGCTATGGACTTTCGAGCTCTGGAAACACCATATATTTT	CASSYGLSSSGNTIYF
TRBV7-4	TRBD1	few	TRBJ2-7	TGTGCCAGCAGCTTACTTAGGACAGGGACCTACGAGCAGTACTTC	CASSLLRTGTYEQYF
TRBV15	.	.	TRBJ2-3	TGTGCCACCAGGAGATGGGCCTCGATCAGCGGAAGCACAGATACGCAGTATTTT	CATRRWASISGSTDTQYF
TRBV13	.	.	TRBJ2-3	TGTGCCAGCAGCTTCGTCCCGCCCTTAGGGGGGGGCACAGATACGCAGTATTTT	CASSFVPPLGGGTDTQYF
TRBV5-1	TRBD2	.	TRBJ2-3	TGCGCCAGCAGCTTAGGACTAGCGGGAGGCGCAGATACGCAGTATTTT	CASSLGLAGGADTQYF
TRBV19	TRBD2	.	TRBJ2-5	TGTGCCAGTAGTTCTACTAGCGGGGGGGACCAAGAGACCCAGTACTTC	CASSSTSGGDQETQYF
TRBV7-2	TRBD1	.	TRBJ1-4	TGTGCCAGCAGCCCACAGGGACAGAGAAGTGAAAAACTGTTTTTT	CASSPQGQRSEKLFF
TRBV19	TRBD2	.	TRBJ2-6	TGTGCCAGCAGGACAGGGACTAGCGTGCGCTCTGGGGCCAACGTCCTGACTTTC	CASRTGTSVRSGANVLTF
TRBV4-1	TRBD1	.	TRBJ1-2	TGCGCCAGCAGCCAGGCAGGGGGACCTTATGGCTACACCTTC	CASSQAGGPYGYTF
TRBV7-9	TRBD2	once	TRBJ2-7	TGTGCCGCGGGGGAGGACTCCTACGAGCAGTACTTC	CAAGEDSYEQYF
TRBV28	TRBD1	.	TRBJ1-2	TGTGCCAGCAGTTTGGGCGGCAGGGGGCTTAATGGCTACACCTTC	CASSLGGRGLNGYTF
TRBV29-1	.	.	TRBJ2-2	TGCAGCGTCCAGGGTGATGTCGGGGAGCTGTTTTTT	CSVQGDVGELFF
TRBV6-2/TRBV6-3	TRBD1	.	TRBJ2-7	TGTGCCAGCAGCCGCCGGACAGGGGGCTCGTACGAGCAGTACTTC	CASSRRTGGSYEQYF
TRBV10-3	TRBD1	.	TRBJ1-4	TGTGCCATCAGTGAAGTTGGGACAGGGATGGGTGAAAAACTGTTTTTT	CAISEVGTGMGEKLFF
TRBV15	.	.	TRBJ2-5	TGTGCCACCAGCAGAGGACAGGGAGGAGAGACCCAGTACTTC	CATSRGQGGETQYF
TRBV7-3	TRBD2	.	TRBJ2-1	TGTGCCAGCAGCACTACTAGCGGGAGTTACAATGAGCAGTTCTTC	CASSTTSGSYNEQFF
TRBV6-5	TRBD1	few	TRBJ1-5	TGTGCCAGCAGCCCGGACAGGGTTCAGCCCCAGCATTTT	CASSPDRVQPQHF
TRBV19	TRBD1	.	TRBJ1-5	TGTGCCAGTAGTATCACAGGGGCGAGGAGCAATCAGCCCCAGCATTTT	CASSITGARSNQPQHF
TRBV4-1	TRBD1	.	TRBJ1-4	TGCGCCAGCAGCCGAGACGGGACAGGAACTAATGAAAAACTGTTTTTT	CASSRDGTGTNEKLFF
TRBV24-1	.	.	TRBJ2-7	TGTGCCACCAGTGATAGAGGGTCCTACGAGCAGTACTTC	CATSDRGSYEQYF
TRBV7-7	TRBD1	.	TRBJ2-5	TGTGCTAGCAGCTTAAAGAGGACAGGGGAGTGGGAGACCCAGTACTTC	CASSLKRTGEWETQYF
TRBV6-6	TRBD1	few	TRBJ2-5	TGTGCCAGTAACACAGGGGGCGGTTTGGTGGAGACCCAGTACTTC	CASNTGGGLVETQYF
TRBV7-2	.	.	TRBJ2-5	TGTGCCAGCAGCCCCCTCGTTGTAGCGAGGGAGACCCAGTACTTC	CASSPLVVARETQYF
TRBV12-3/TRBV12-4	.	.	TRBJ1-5	TGTGCCAGCAGTTTACGAGATGCTAGAGCCCAGCATTTT	CASSLRDARAQHF
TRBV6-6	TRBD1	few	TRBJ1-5	TGTGCCAGCAGTTGGACAGGGGCACAGCCCCAGCATTTT	CASSWTGAQPQHF
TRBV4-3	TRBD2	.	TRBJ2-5	TGCGCCAGCAGCCGTGGGGGAGCTAGCGGGGAGACCCAGTACTTC	CASSRGGASGETQYF
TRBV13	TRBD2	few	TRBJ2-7	TGTGCCAGCAGTAAACGGACTAGCGGGGGTGAGCAGTACTTC	CASSKRTSGGEQYF
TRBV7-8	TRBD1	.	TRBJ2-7	TGTGCCAGCAGCCCTCCCGGGACAGGGGGCGAGGACGAGCAGTACTTC	CASSPPGTGGEDEQYF
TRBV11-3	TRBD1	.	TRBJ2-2	TGTGCCAGCAGCCCCAGGACAGGCGGAACTCCCGGGGAGCTGTTTTTT	CASSPRTGGTPGELFF
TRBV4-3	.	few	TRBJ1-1	TGCGCCAGCAGCCAAGATACGGGGGACGGGCTAGCTTTCTTT	CASSQDTGDGLAFF
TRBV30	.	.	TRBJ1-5	TGTGCCTGGAGCCCAGTTGCTTTGGCGGTCGGCAATCAGCCCCAGCATTTT	CAWSPVALAVGNQPQHF